This entry lists 26 T cell receptor beta chains sequenced from one sample in a study of cytomegalovirus exposure and HLA in healthy donors. Researchers ran the PCR with 60 Vbeta and 13 Jbeta primers. The method was immunoSEQ multiplex PCR; TCRdb's version includes in-frame clones alone and lacks a portion of them. The repertoire consists of approximately 120,000 clones, with around 68% occurring once and the leading ten covering under 5%. The source material was PBMCs. The source of these receptors is a man between 40 and 49 years old in good health and CMV-seropositive.

The chain links TRBV19 to TRBJ2-2; TRBD1 is a possible D gene (6 bases). CDR1 LNHDA and CDR2 SQIVND come from the germline V gene (reference sequence). CDR3 size: 14 residues. Trimming shortened V by 9 bases and J by 4 bases, and 15 bases separated the two germline ends. CDR3 bases: TGTGCCAGCAGCCGGGACATTCCCACCGGGGAGCTGTTTTTT. This encodes CASSRDIPTGELFF.

This chain links TRBV6-5 with TRBJ2-7; a possible D gene is TRBD1 (6 bases). CDR1 is MNHEY and CDR2 is SVGAGI in the germline V gene. V was pared by 2 bases and J by 0 bases, with 14 bases between. The CDR3 totals 16 residues. CDR3 sequence reads: CASSYRGTHGSYEQYF. In nucleotides, the CDR3 is TGTGCCAGCAGTTACAGGGGGACCCACGGCTCCTACGAGCAGTACTTC.

The V and J genes are TRBV27 and TRBJ1-1, with 7 bases that match TRBD1. Germline lookup yields CDR1 MNHEY and CDR2 SMNVEV (reference sequence). The CDR3 sequence is 15 residues long. V shed 4 bases and J 4 bases; nucleotides not matched to a gene: 9. CDR3 sequence: CASSYYRGASTEAFF. The CDR3 nucleotides are TGTGCCAGCAGTTACTACAGGGGAGCGAGCACTGAAGCTTTCTTT.

The rearrangement joins TRBV7-8 to TRBJ2-5; 11 nucleotides line up with TRBD2. Losses at the gene ends were 1 base for V and 0 bases for J; bases not matched to a gene: 13. The germline V gene encodes CDR1 SGHVS and CDR2 FQNEAQ. The length of the CDR3 is 20 residues. The DNA for the CDR3 is TGTGCCAGCAGCTTAGTAGGTGGCACTTGGACTAGCGGGTACCAAGAGACCCAGTACTTC. Translation gives CASSLVGGTWTSGYQETQYF.

The rearrangement uses TRBV2 and TRBJ2-1, with 12 bases that match TRBD2. CDR1 and CDR2 from the germline V gene are SNHLY and FYNNEI. V was clipped by 7 bases and J by 4 bases; unmatched bases: 5. The CDR3 length is 15 residues. CDR3 protein: CASKPLAGGYNEQFF. In DNA form, the CDR3 reads TGTGCCAGCAAGCCCCTAGCGGGGGGGTACAATGAGCAGTTCTTC.

The chain has TRBV15 and TRBJ2-3; 10 nucleotides match TRBD1. V trimming: 8 bases; J trimming: 3 bases; junction bases outside the gene matches: 2. Germline CDR1 LNHNV, CDR2 YYDKDF (reference sequence). The CDR3 has 13 residues. CDR3 sequence reads: CATGQGGTDTQYF. In DNA form, the CDR3 reads TGTGCCACCGGACAGGGGGGGACAGATACGCAGTATTTT. The whole variable domain, filled in from reference TRBV15 and TRBJ2-3, reads DAMVIQNPRYQVTQFGKPVTLSCSQTLNHNVMYWYQQKSSQAPKLLFHYYDKDFNNEADTPDNFQSRRPNTSFCFLDIRSPGLGDTAMYLCATGQGGTDTQYFGPGTRLTVL.

The chain carries TRBV29-1 and TRBJ1-5; D perhaps matches TRBD1 (5 bases). V was trimmed by 7 bases and J by 2 bases, leaving 12 bases between them. The CDR3 runs 13 residues. CDR1 is SQVTM, CDR2 ANQGSEA, per germline. The CDR3, as DNA: TGCAGCGCTGGGAAAGGGGGCAATCAGCCCCAGCATTTT. Protein: CSAGKGGNQPQHF.

The rearrangement links TRBV6-1 to TRBJ2-7, with TRBD2 identical over 10 bases. CDR3 length: 15 residues. Germline assignment: CDR1 MNHNS and CDR2 SASEGT. The V segment lost 1 base and the J segment 2 bases; nucleotides outside the gene matches: 2. This CDR3 is CASSEGTSGAYEQYF. For the CDR3, the DNA is TGTGCCAGCAGTGAAGGGACTAGCGGCGCCTACGAGCAGTACTTC.

This sequence joins TRBV12-5 and TRBJ1-4, with D perhaps TRBD1 (5 bases). From germline, CDR1 is LGHNT and CDR2 FRNRAP. The CDR3 length is 14 residues. Trimming left V 4 bases short and J 7 bases short, with 13 bases between. CDR3 sequence (DNA): TGTGCTAGTGGTTCGGGGGTAACGGGTGAAAAACTGTTTTTT. Residues: CASGSGVTGEKLFF.

This chain links TRBV30 with TRBJ2-1, with D maybe TRBD1 (5 bases). The V and J ends lost 4 bases and 0 bases respectively, with 10 bases between them. Germline V gives CDR1 GTSNPN, CDR2 SVGIG (reference sequence). The CDR3 has 14 amino acids. The CDR3 sequence is CAWTGQTSYNEQFF. The CDR3 DNA reads as TGTGCCTGGACAGGGCAGACCTCCTACAATGAGCAGTTCTTC.

J is TRBJ2-4 and V is TRBV4-1, with a weak D call TRBD1 (6 bases). This CDR3 contains 20 residues. The germline gives CDR1 MGHRA, CDR2 YSYEKL. Trimming left V 1 base short and J 2 bases short, with 24 bases between. This CDR3 is CASSQVGPGHPTLTKNIQYF. CDR3 in DNA: TGCGCCAGCAGCCAAGTCGGACCGGGACATCCGACACTAACCAAAAACATTCAGTACTTC.

The rearrangement joins TRBV7-2 to TRBJ2-7, with 8 bases fitting TRBD2. The V and J ends lost 8 bases and 5 bases, in that order; junction bases with no gene match: 8. The germline V gene encodes CDR1 SGHTA and CDR2 FQGNSA. This CDR3 region has 13 residues. CDR3 coding DNA: TGTGCCAGCGGGCGGGGGGTAGCCAACGAGCAGTACTTC. Translating gives CASGRGVANEQYF.

This rearrangement joins TRBV29-1 to TRBJ2-2, with unresolved D. The germline V gene has CDR1 SQVTM and CDR2 ANQGSEA. V gave up 4 bases and J gave up 2 bases, with 5 bases separating them. CDR3 size: 12 residues. DNA of the CDR3: TGCAGCGTTGCCAGAAACACCGGGGAGCTGTTTTTT. Its translation is CSVARNTGELFF.

The gene calls are TRBV5-5 and TRBJ1-2; TRBD1 matches 10 bases. V lost 0 bases, J lost 7 bases, and 9 bases stayed unmatched. Looked up from germline, CDR1 is SGHKS and CDR2 is YYEKEE (reference sequence). The CDR3 extends over 16 amino acids. The chain's CDR3 is CASSLGGQGLMSGYTF. The CDR3 nucleotides read TGTGCCAGCAGCTTGGGGGGACAGGGGTTAATGAGTGGCTACACCTTC.

The V and J genes are TRBV25-1 and TRBJ2-7, with a weak D call TRBD2 (5 bases). Between the trimmed V and J ends, which lost 3 bases and 5 bases, there was a span of 14 bases. Per the germline V gene, CDR1 is MGHDK and CDR2 is SYGVNS. The CDR3 loop spans 14 amino acids. The CDR3 sequence is CASSDDTVGDEQYF. CDR3 nucleotides: TGTGCCAGCAGTGACGACACCGTCGGGGACGAGCAGTACTTC.

The chain is built from TRBV6-5 and TRBJ1-6, with 8 nucleotides matching TRBD1. Germline V CDR1 and CDR2: MNHEY, SVGAGI. The J segment lost 10 bases and the V segment lost 6 bases, leaving 8 bases of the junction unmatched. The CDR3 spans 14 residues. The DNA for the CDR3 is TGTGCCAGCAGCCTGGACAGGGCCTGGTCACCCCTCCACTTT. This codes for CASSLDRAWSPLHF.

The chain uses TRBV19 and TRBJ1-1; 9 positions agree with TRBD1. CDR1 and CDR2 from the germline V gene are LNHDA and SQIVND (reference sequence). After removal of 6 bases from V and 1 base from J, the junction contained 9 bases not matched to a gene. CDR3 length equals 16 residues. The CDR3 is CASRQDRGVGNTEAFF. The DNA of the CDR3 is TGTGCCAGTAGGCAGGACAGGGGTGTTGGGAACACTGAAGCTTTCTTT.

The chain links TRBV4-3 to TRBJ2-1, with 9 nucleotides matching TRBD1. The CDR3 length is 14 residues. Trimming at V came to 4 bases and at J to 6 bases, leaving 4 bases not matched to a gene. The V gene's germline CDR1 is LGHNA and CDR2 YSLEER. CDR3 DNA sequence: TGCGCCAGCAGCCCCGGGACAGGGCCCAATGAGCAGTTCTTC. Protein product: CASSPGTGPNEQFF.

This clone occurred once. The chain uses TRBV4-1 and TRBJ2-1; 14 nucleotides align to TRBD2. The J segment lost 4 bases and the V segment lost 4 bases, leaving 18 bases of the junction unmatched. This CDR3 comprises 21 residues. Germline CDR1 and CDR2: MGHRA and YSYEKL. CDR3 residues: CASSRPPLRGTSGGVYNEQFF. The CDR3 DNA sequence: TGCGCCAGCAGCCGTCCTCCTCTGAGAGGGACTAGCGGGGGTGTTTACAATGAGCAGTTCTTC.

The CDR3: CASSQDIVGELFF. The CDR3 coding sequence is TGTGCCAGCAGCCAAGATATCGTCGGGGAGCTGTTTTTT. V gene TRBV14 combines with J gene TRBJ2-2; D unclear. The CDR3 consists of 13 residues. CDR1 is SGHDN and CDR2 is FVKESK in the germline V gene. V was trimmed by 0 bases and J by 7 bases, leaving 6 bases between them.

The chain joins TRBV4-2 to TRBJ2-3; TRBD2 aligns across 14 bases. Germline values: CDR1 LGHNA, CDR2 YNFKEQ. The J segment lost 1 base and the V segment lost 2 bases, leaving 14 bases of the junction unmatched. This CDR3 is built from 21 residues. This CDR3 reads CASSQSTQTSGGAFGTDTQYF. Here the CDR3 DNA reads TGTGCCAGCAGCCAATCAACTCAGACTAGCGGGGGGGCCTTCGGCACAGATACGCAGTATTTT.

This rearrangement joins TRBV27 to TRBJ2-7; 9 nucleotides agree with TRBD2. In germline, CDR1 is MNHEY, CDR2 SMNVEV (reference sequence). J gave up 3 bases and V 5 bases, and 11 bases lay outside the gene matches. There are 16 residues in the CDR3. The CDR3 bases are TGTGCCAGCAGTCGAGAATCGTCGCGGGAGGGCTACGAGCAGTACTTC. Amino acid sequence: CASSRESSREGYEQYF.

V and J are TRBV30 and TRBJ1-1; the D is unclear. V was cut by 4 bases and J by 1 base, with 16 bases left in between. Germline values: CDR1 GTSNPN, CDR2 SVGIG (reference sequence). The CDR3 contains 15 residues. The DNA of the CDR3 is TGTGCCTGGAAAAGTCGTCTCCGAGGGAACACTGAAGCTTTCTTT. This sequence encodes CAWKSRLRGNTEAFF.

This chain joins TRBV7-3 and TRBJ2-5; possible D gene TRBD2, 6 bases. V was cut by 5 bases and J by 5 bases, with 12 bases left in between. Germline CDR1 is SGHTA and CDR2 is FQGTGA. This CDR3 comprises 13 residues. The CDR3 DNA sequence: TGTGCCAGCAGCCGGGGCGGGGAGGAGACCCAGTACTTC. Translated: CASSRGGEETQYF.

This clone was picked up a small number of times. The V and J genes are TRBV7-2 and TRBJ1-4; weak D call: TRBD1 (5 bases). Germline V gives CDR1 SGHTA, CDR2 FQGNSA. The CDR3 totals 15 residues. Trimming pared 1 base from V and 9 bases from J, leaving 15 bases between. This chain's CDR3 is CASSLDRVRGKKLFF. The CDR3 DNA reads as TGTGCCAGCAGCTTAGACCGGGTCCGGGGGAAAAAACTGTTTTTT. The full variable domain, its missing parts supplied by reference TRBV7-2 and TRBJ1-4, is GAGVSQSPSNKVTEKGKDVELRCDPISGHTALYWYRQSLGQGLEFLIYFQGNSAPDKSGLPSDRFSAERTGGSVSTLTIQRTQQEDSAVYLCASSLDRVRGKKLFFGSGTQLSVL.

The gene calls are TRBV25-1 and TRBJ2-5; no definite D call. The J call may be in error: the DNA end matches TRBJ2-7 better. The CDR3 sequence is 14 residues long. Germline CDR1 and CDR2: MGHDK and SYGVNS. CDR3 in amino acids: CASSRETSSYEQYF. CDR3 sequence (DNA): TGTGCCAGCAGTAGAGAGACATCTTCCTACGAGCAGTACTTC.